This T cell receptor (beta chain) is drawn from a study of T cells after yellow fever vaccination. Study-level points and caveats: Highly abundant clonotypes carried over from the bulk population could end up in FACS-sorted repertoires as contaminants.

The table lists this clonotype with many counts. Antigen specificity is unknown. UMIs and a universal primer site were added when TCR cDNA was made by 5'RACE template switching. TCRdb independently ran MiXCR on the 5' RACE reads; one entry per CDR3 protein. This table has hundreds of thousands of distinct CDR3 sequences, around 3.6% appearing once. The sequence was collected from a man between 18 and 35 years old who received the YFV17D yellow fever vaccine. The starting material was PBMCs, obtained on the day of the yellow fever booster vaccination.

The CDR3 spells CASSPLGGRELGNTIYF. The CDR3 DNA is TGTGCCAGCAGCCCCCTCGGTGGGCGGGAGCTTGGAAACACCATATATTTT. This sequence joins TRBV11-2 and TRBJ1-3; D uncertain. With 5 bases removed from V and 3 bases from J, the gap between germline ends came to 20 bases. The CDR3 has 17 residues. Germline CDR1 reads SGHAT; CDR2 reads FQNNGV. Filled out from reference TRBV11-2 and TRBJ1-3, the complete variable domain reads EAGVAQSPRYKIIEKRQSVAFWCNPISGHATLYWYQQILGQGPKLLIQFQNNGVVDDSQLPKDRFSAERLKGVDSTLKIQPAKLEDSAVYLCASSPLGGRELGNTIYFGEGSWLTVV.